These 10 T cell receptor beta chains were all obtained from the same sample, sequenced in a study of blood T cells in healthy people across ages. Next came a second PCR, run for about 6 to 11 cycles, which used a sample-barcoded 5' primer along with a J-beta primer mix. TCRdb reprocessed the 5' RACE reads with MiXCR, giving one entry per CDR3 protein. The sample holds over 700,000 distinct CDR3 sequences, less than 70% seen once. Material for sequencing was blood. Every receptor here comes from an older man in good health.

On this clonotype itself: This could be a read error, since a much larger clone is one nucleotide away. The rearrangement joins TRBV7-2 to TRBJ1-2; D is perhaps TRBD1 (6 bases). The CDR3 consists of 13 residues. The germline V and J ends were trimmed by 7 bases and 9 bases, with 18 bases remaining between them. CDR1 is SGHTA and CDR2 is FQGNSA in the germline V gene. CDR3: CASTALGTGCYTF. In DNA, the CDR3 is TGTGCCAGCACCGCCCTGGGTACAGGGTGCTACACCTTC.

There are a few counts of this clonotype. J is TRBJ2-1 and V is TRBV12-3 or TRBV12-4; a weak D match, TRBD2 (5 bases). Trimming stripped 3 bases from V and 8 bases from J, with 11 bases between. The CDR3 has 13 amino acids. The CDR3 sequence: CASSLSPEDEQFF. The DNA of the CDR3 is TGTGCCAGCAGTTTGTCGCCGGAGGATGAGCAGTTCTTC.

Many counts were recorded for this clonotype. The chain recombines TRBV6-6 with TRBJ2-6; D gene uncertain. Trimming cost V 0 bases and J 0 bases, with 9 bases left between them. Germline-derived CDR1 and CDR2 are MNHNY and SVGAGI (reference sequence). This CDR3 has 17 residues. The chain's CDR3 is CASSYSWPSSGANVLTF. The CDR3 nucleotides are TGTGCCAGCAGTTACTCCTGGCCGAGCTCTGGGGCCAACGTCCTGACTTTC.

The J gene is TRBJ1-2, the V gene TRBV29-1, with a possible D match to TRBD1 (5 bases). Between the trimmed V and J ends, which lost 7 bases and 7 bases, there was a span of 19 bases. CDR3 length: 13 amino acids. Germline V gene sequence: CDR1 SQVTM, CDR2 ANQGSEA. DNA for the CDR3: TGCAGCGCGGCGCAGGGCCGTCCGTCTGGCTACACCTTC. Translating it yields CSAAQGRPSGYTF.

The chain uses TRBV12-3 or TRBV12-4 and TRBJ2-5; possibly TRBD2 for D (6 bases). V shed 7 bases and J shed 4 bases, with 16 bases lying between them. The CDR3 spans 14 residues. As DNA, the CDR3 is TGTGCCAGCACCGAAATCTCGGGAGCAGAGACCCAGTACTTC. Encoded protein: CASTEISGAETQYF.

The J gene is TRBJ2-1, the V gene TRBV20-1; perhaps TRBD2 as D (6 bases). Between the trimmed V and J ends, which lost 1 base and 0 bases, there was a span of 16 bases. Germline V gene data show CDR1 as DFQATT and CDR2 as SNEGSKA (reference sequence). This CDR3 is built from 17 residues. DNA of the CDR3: TGCAGTGCTAGAGTGGGAACGGGGGTTAGCTCCTACAATGAGCAGTTCTTC. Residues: CSARVGTGVSSYNEQFF.

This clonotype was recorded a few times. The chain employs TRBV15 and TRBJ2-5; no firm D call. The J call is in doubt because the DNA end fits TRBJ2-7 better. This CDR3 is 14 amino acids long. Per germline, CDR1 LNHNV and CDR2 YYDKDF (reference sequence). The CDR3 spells CATSRDRVFSEQYF. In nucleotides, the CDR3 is TGTGCCACCAGCAGAGATAGGGTCTTTTCCGAGCAGTACTTC.

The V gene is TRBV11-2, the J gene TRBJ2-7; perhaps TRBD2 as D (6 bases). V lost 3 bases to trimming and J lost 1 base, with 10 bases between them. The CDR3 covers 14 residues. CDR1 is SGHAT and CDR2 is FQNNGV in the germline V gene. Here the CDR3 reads CASSFWRDSYEQYF. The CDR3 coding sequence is TGTGCCAGCAGCTTTTGGCGGGATTCCTACGAGCAGTACTTC.

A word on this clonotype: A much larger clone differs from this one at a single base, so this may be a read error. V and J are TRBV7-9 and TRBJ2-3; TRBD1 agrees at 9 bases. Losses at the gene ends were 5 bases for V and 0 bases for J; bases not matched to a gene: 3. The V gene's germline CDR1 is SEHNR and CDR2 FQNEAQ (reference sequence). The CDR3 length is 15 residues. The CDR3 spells CASSGGTGSTDTQYF. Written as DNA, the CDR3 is TGTGCCAGCAGCGGAGGGACAGGGAGCACAGATACGCAGTATTTT.

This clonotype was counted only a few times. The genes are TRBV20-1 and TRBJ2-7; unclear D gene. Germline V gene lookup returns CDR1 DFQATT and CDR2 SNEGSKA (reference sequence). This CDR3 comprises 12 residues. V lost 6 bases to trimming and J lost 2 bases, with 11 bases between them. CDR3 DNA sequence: TGCAGTGCGGATCTCGGCCCCTACGAGCAGTACTTC. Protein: CSADLGPYEQYF.